Below, 30 T cell receptor beta chains from the same sample are listed, as sequenced in a study of T cells expressing NK-cell markers. TCRdb re-analyzed the 5' RACE reads; it lists each CDR3 protein once, without DNA. The sample data list about 380,000 distinct CDR3 sequences. Sequences were obtained from blood T cells: a sorted CD56 or NKG2C T cell subset, CD4+ or CD8+ T cells, or bulk PBMC T cells (not recorded which). These receptors were obtained from a man aged 18-70 years in good health.

The chain combines TRBV7-2 with TRBJ1-1. Germline values: CDR1 SGHTA, CDR2 FQGNSA. The CDR3 is made up of 15 amino acids. The CDR3 protein is CASSSRGGTNTEAFF.

V is TRBV20-1 and J is TRBJ1-2; TCRdb selects TRBD1, and the lack of DNA leaves this call unchecked. Per germline, CDR1 DFQATT and CDR2 SNEGSKA (reference sequence). The CDR3 totals 15 residues. CDR3 sequence reads: CSVKGGQGYNYGYTF.

The chain uses TRBV7-2 and TRBJ2-7; TCRdb lists TRBD2, though no DNA is available to test this call. CDR1 SGHTA and CDR2 FQGNSA come from the germline V gene. The CDR3 length is 14 residues. CDR3 region: CASSLALAGGQQYF.

V and J are TRBV30 and TRBJ2-2; the D call of TRBD1 rests on TCRdb alone, since no DNA is present to check it. The germline CDR1 and CDR2 sequences are GTSNPN and SVGIG (reference sequence). CDR3 length equals 14 residues. The CDR3 loop is CAWIGQMNTGELFF.

The chain employs TRBV5-1 and TRBJ2-2; with no DNA, the TCRdb D assignment of TRBD1 cannot be verified. The CDR3 is made up of 17 amino acids. The germline CDR1 and CDR2 sequences are SGHRS and YFSETQ. This CDR3 is CASSPPATGGNTGELFF.

V and J are TRBV28 and TRBJ1-5; TCRdb outputs TRBD1, but without DNA this stays unchecked. CDR1 and CDR2 (germline): MDHEN, SYDVKM. The CDR3 length is 17 residues. The CDR3 reads CASSPRTAAMSNQPQHF. The full variable domain, in which reference TRBV28 and TRBJ1-5 provide the parts outside the CDR3, is DVKVTQSSRYLVKRTGEKVFLECVQDMDHENMFWYRQDPGLGLRLIYFSYDVKMKEKGDIPEGYSVSREKKERFSLILESASTNQTSMYLCASSPRTAAMSNQPQHFGDGTRLSIL.

V usage is TRBV7-6 and J usage is TRBJ2-2. The germline gives CDR1 SGHVS, CDR2 FNYEAQ. The CDR3 totals 12 residues. CDR3 amino acids: CASSLRAGELFF.

V gene TRBV10-3 combines with J gene TRBJ2-3. This CDR3 has 13 amino acids. Germline CDR1 and CDR2: ENHRY and SYGVKD. CDR3 protein: CAISESNIGTQYF.

The chain combines TRBV2 with TRBJ2-7; TCRdb indicates TRBD2, and absent DNA this call remains unverified. CDR1 and CDR2 (germline): SNHLY, FYNNEI. There are 14 residues in the CDR3. CDR3: CASSQEGQPYEQYF. The entire variable domain, with the rest obtained from reference TRBV2 and TRBJ2-7, is as follows: EPEVTQTPSHQVTQMGQEVILRCVPISNHLYFYWYRQILGQKVEFLVSFYNNEISEKSEIFDDQFSVERPDGSNFTLKIRSTKLEDSAMYFCASSQEGQPYEQYFGPGTRLTVT.

V gene TRBV11-2 combines with J gene TRBJ2-7; TCRdb calls TRBD2, which cannot be checked without DNA. The CDR3 loop spans 18 amino acids. The germline V gene has CDR1 SGHAT and CDR2 FQNNGV. This chain's CDR3 is CASRHGLVTTPYRNEQYF.

This chain's CDR3 is CASKSTGDREQYF. This chain joins TRBV28 and TRBJ2-7; TCRdb's assignment of TRBD1 cannot be checked, as there is no DNA. The CDR3 is 13 amino acids. Germline CDR1 MDHEN, CDR2 SYDVKM.

The V call is TRBV29-1, the J call TRBJ2-3. This CDR3 spans 13 amino acids. Germline lookup yields CDR1 SQVTM and CDR2 ANQGSEA. CDR3 loop: CSVNFDGTDTQYF.

The gene calls are TRBV5-6 and TRBJ1-3. The CDR3 is 15 residues long. Germline CDR1 is SGHDT and CDR2 is YYEEEE. Here the CDR3 reads CASSLARAYGNTIYF.

The chain has TRBV7-9 and TRBJ1-2; TCRdb lists TRBD1, though no DNA is available to test this call. There are 15 residues in the CDR3. CDR1 is SEHNR and CDR2 is FQNEAQ in the germline V gene (reference sequence). The CDR3 loop is CASSPTTGGPYGYTF.

The rearrangement joins TRBV28 to TRBJ2-1; TCRdb proposes TRBD1, but this gene call is untestable without DNA. The germline V gene encodes CDR1 MDHEN and CDR2 SYDVKM. The CDR3 totals 11 residues. The CDR3 sequence: CASRTVNEQFF.

The gene calls are TRBV7-9 and TRBJ2-7. Germline CDR1 reads SEHNR; CDR2 reads FQNEAQ (reference sequence). The CDR3 loop spans 13 amino acids. The CDR3 reads CASSSGRTYEQYF.

This chain links TRBV12-3 or TRBV12-4 with TRBJ2-3; checking the TCRdb D call of TRBD2 is not possible without DNA. The length of the CDR3 is 15 residues. The CDR3 loop is CASSKRGTGTDTQYF.

The V gene is TRBV18, the J gene TRBJ2-3; without DNA, the TCRdb call of TRBD2 cannot be checked. Germline lookup yields CDR1 KGHSH and CDR2 LQKENI. The CDR3 contains 16 residues. CDR3 sequence reads: CASSLRTATSTDTQYF.

V usage is TRBV7-9 and J usage is TRBJ1-2. The CDR3 totals 17 residues. Germline V gene sequence: CDR1 SEHNR, CDR2 FQNEAQ (reference sequence). CDR3 sequence reads: CASSPSGRAGQDGGYTF. The full variable domain, rest sourced from reference TRBV7-9 and TRBJ1-2, is DTGVSQNPRHKITKRGQNVTFRCDPISEHNRLYWYRQTLGQGPEFLTYFQNEAQLEKSRLLSDRFSAERPKGSFSTLEIQRTEQGDSAMYLCASSPSGRAGQDGGYTFGSGTRLTVV.

The chain has TRBV18 and TRBJ1-2; TCRdb outputs TRBD1, but without DNA this stays unchecked. From germline, CDR1 is KGHSH and CDR2 LQKENI. This CDR3 contains 15 residues. CDR3 sequence reads: CASSPGTSKDYGYTF.

The J gene is TRBJ2-1, the V gene TRBV11-2; lacking DNA, the TRBD1 call made by TCRdb goes unchecked. The length of the CDR3 is 16 residues. Germline V CDR1 and CDR2: SGHAT, FQNNGV. This chain's CDR3 is CASSLPRGAINNEQFF. The complete variable domain, with remaining parts taken from reference TRBV11-2 and TRBJ2-1, reads EAGVAQSPRYKIIEKRQSVAFWCNPISGHATLYWYQQILGQGPKLLIQFQNNGVVDDSQLPKDRFSAERLKGVDSTLKIQPAKLEDSAVYLCASSLPRGAINNEQFFGPGTRLTVL.

V and J are TRBV5-6 and TRBJ2-5. CDR3 size: 14 residues. Germline CDR1 reads SGHDT; CDR2 reads YYEEEE. CDR3 sequence reads: CASSPVGAQETQYF.

The chain recombines TRBV5-1 with TRBJ2-3; TCRdb designates TRBD2, a call that cannot be tested without DNA. This CDR3 region has 17 residues. Germline loops: CDR1 SGHRS, CDR2 YFSETQ. This CDR3 reads CASSPGLAVPSTDTQYF.

The V and J genes are TRBV7-9 and TRBJ2-1; TCRdb's D call, TRBD2, is unchecked because there is no DNA. Germline lookup yields CDR1 SEHNR and CDR2 FQNEAQ (reference sequence). The length of the CDR3 is 14 residues. CDR3 region: CASSSGLSYNEQFF.

This sequence joins TRBV9 and TRBJ2-6; absent DNA, TCRdb's TRBD1 call cannot be checked. The CDR3 is 16 residues long. Germline assignment: CDR1 SGDLS and CDR2 YYNGEE. CDR3 protein: CASSPRGTAGANVLTF.

This chain joins TRBV27 and TRBJ2-5; the D gene TCRdb calls, TRBD1, cannot be checked with no DNA. CDR1 is MNHEY and CDR2 is SMNVEV in the germline V gene (reference sequence). The CDR3 covers 15 residues. The CDR3 loop is CASSETYRGGETQYF.

The V and J genes are TRBV6-1 and TRBJ2-7; TCRdb proposes TRBD1, but this gene call is untestable without DNA. This CDR3 comprises 14 residues. Germline V gene lookup returns CDR1 MNHNS and CDR2 SASEGT. CDR3 in amino acids: CASRLWDGSYEQYF.

The rearrangement uses TRBV29-1 and TRBJ2-1; TCRdb reports TRBD2, a call that lacks DNA to check it against. Germline assignment: CDR1 SQVTM and CDR2 ANQGSEA. This CDR3 has 17 amino acids. CDR3 sequence reads: CSVDLAGAPSYYNEQFF.

The chain carries TRBV29-1 and TRBJ2-3; lacking DNA, the TRBD2 call made by TCRdb goes unchecked. Germline lookup yields CDR1 SQVTM and CDR2 ANQGSEA. This CDR3 is 14 amino acids long. The CDR3 region is CSVRDSAFTDTQYF.

The chain has TRBV7-2 and TRBJ2-7. Germline CDR1 reads SGHTA; CDR2 reads FQGNSA. There are 14 residues in the CDR3. The CDR3 loop reads CASSLGRVGYEQYF.